The source of this TCR beta chain is a study of T cells in Graves' hyperthyroidism and ophthalmopathy. Regarding the study as a whole: Among clonotypes expanded in thyroid above 0.001, most were also found in blood. In the analysis, a 13 V-J model separated ophthalmopathy from stable hyperthyroidism.

A word on this clonotype: The target antigen is unknown. This CDR3 fails to terminate in the conserved phenylalanine or tryptophan, so it likely reflects a read error.

V lost 11 bases to trimming and J lost 5 bases, with 19 bases between them. The CDR3 has 15 amino acids. The germline gives CDR1 LNHDA, CDR2 SQIVND (reference sequence). Researchers took RNA transcripts and amplified the TCR beta CDR3 regions from them. First-round RT-PCR of the TCR CDR3 relied on the HTBI primer set. TCRdb itself ran the multiplex PCR reads through MiXCR, one entry per CDR3 protein. The sample lists around 420,000 distinct CDR3 sequences, approximately 14% occurring once. The authors deemed Graves' hyperthyroidism stable absent ophthalmopathy progression within 18 months. Diagnoses rested on clinical symptoms, serum thyroxine and TRAb, thyroid ultrasound and orbital computed tomography.

The origin of this receptor is a woman aged 18 to 35 with Graves' hyperthyroidism. Sequencing was carried out using blood. This chain joins TRBV19 and TRBJ1-6; D might be TRBD1 (6 bases). The CDR3 bases are TGTGCCTCGACCGGGGGCGCGTCGGATAATTCACCCCTCCACTCT. Its translation: CASTGGASDNSPLHS.